This note documents a single TCR beta chain sequence. No antigen is known for it. Nothing much larger sits one base from this clone, and base qualities are not available. This entry comes from a study of T cells in Graves' hyperthyroidism and ophthalmopathy (dated by TCRdb to the late 2010s). About the study as a whole: Peripheral blood was collected at initial diagnosis, before any treatment. A discovery cohort of approximately 97 patients, 43 with Graves' ophthalmopathy and 57 with stable Graves' hyperthyroidism, was used to find distinguishing TCR V-J signatures. An independent validation cohort of 18 to 20 hyperthyroidism patients and more than 15 patients who later progressed to ophthalmopathy tested prospective prediction of ophthalmopathy. The 75 to 100 discovery patients were divided at random into training and test sets in a 7:3 ratio. Thyroid tissue and blood T-cell repertoires from about six Graves' hyperthyroidism patients were also compared in the study. After blood sampling, hyperthyroidism patients were treated with methimazole at a starting dose of 30 mg daily, and ophthalmopathy patients were treated with high-dose intravenous methylprednisolone. The paper reports TCR Vbeta CDR3 sequencing of approximately 140 peripheral blood samples: approximately 41 ophthalmopathy, roughly 80 hyperthyroidism and around 17 progressor patients. Results the study describes overall, beyond this receptor: In validation, progression to ophthalmopathy was predicted by the model with nearly 71% sensitivity and about 72% specificity, a median of around 5.9 months before onset. Most expanded thyroid clonotypes (frequency above 0.001) were also detected in blood, a finding suggesting that blood repertoires may reflect thyroid immune responses. No statistical method was used to set the sample size in advance, and investigators knew the group allocation. In cross-validation, a model built on a 13 V-J signature told ophthalmopathy apart from stable hyperthyroidism with approximately 91% sensitivity and around 84% specificity, and in testing the same model reached 80%/75%.

Stable Graves' hyperthyroidism was defined as the absence of progression to ophthalmopathy over 18 months of follow-up. Hyperthyroidism patients were newly diagnosed, had a disease duration of under 2 months, and were aged 18 to 65 years. The study excluded patients with uncontrolled infections, other autoimmune diseases, pregnancy or lactation. Diagnoses were based on clinical symptoms, serum thyroxine and TRAb, thyroid ultrasound and orbital computed tomography. PBMCs were separated from roughly 10 ml of fresh peripheral blood using Ficoll-Paque density gradient centrifugation. Total RNA was extracted using Trizol reagent, and RNA quality was assessed on an Agilent 2100 Bioanalyzer. The CDR3 runs 12 residues from the cysteine to the phenylalanine. CDR3 DNA is the only sequence kept; it has 36 bases, read in frame from the first base. V was cut back by 3 bases and J by 4 bases, leaving a gap of 6 bases between them. CDR1 and CDR2, per the germline V gene, are ENHRY and SYGVKD.

The TCR beta CDR3 regions were amplified from the RNA transcripts. A first-round RT-PCR of the TCR CDR3 used the HTBI primer set with the Qiagen OneStep RT-PCR kit. Libraries were constructed in a second round of multiplex PCR, after which size selection and purification were carried out. Paired-end sequencing of the libraries was performed with 100 bp reads on an Illumina HiSeq2000. Processing in the source paper ran as follows. Raw data were processed with SOAPnuke, discarding reads with adapters, uncalled bases, mean Phred below 15, or no exact constant-primer or identifier match. High-quality paired reads were merged using COPE v1.2.5, and each unique nucleotide sequence was defined as a clonotype. MiTCR v1.1 was used to align clonotypes to the IMGT TRBV, TRBD and TRBJ reference segments. Analysis was restricted to V-J combinations with a frequency above 0.0001, which covered 98% to 99.2% of repertoires. A TCS score was defined as the ratio of F50 (clonal expansion) to E x V (chaos), with BLOSUM62-based TCRdist applied between CDR3 peptides within each V-J. Welch's t-statistics and random forest reduced around 550 V-J features to 13, which were used in a naive Bayes classifier (R e1071). Starting from the raw public reads, TCRdb applied fastp trimming at Q25, assembled clones with MiXCR and retained in-frame beta chains. Duplicate CDR3 protein sequences are folded into a single record with the most common DNA and genes. Clone size and V and J calls follow TCRdb, not the original study. The sample yields a few hundred thousand distinct CDR3 sequences; over 13% were counted once. In total, the top ten clones hold around 17% of the sample.

Sequenced material: blood. Recombination joined TRBV10-3 with TRBJ1-2; no D segment can be confidently identified. The TCR was taken from a woman aged 18-29 years with Graves' hyperthyroidism. The nucleotide sequence is given as TGTGCCATCAGTGACAGCCGCTATGGCTACACCTTC. Its translation reads: CAISDSRYGYTF.